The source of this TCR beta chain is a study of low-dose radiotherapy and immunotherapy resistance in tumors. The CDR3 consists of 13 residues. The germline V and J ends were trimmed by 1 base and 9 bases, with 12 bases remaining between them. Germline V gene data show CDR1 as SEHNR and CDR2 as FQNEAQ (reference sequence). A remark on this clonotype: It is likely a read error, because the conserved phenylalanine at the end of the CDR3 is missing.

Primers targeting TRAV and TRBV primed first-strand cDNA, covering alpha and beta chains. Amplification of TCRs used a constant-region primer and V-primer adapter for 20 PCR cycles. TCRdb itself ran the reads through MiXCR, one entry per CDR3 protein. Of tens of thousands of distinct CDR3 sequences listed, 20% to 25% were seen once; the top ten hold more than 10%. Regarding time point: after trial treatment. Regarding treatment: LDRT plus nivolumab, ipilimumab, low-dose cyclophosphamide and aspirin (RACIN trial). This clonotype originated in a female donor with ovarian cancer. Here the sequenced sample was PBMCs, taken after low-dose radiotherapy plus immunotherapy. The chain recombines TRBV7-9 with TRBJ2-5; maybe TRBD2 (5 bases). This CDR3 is CASSLVGWESQYS. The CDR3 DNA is TGTGCCAGCAGCTTAGTCGGTTGGGAGTCCCAGTACTCC.